This passage covers 24 T cell receptor beta chains from one sample sequenced in a study of radiation and T cells in renal cell carcinoma. Indicated time point: blood 4 weeks post-SBRT, at nephrectomy. Treatment noted: 15 Gy SBRT to primary tumor, nephrectomy 4 weeks later. Profiled with immunoSEQ multiplex PCR; TCRdb holds only in-frame clones, not every one. The table lists about 64,000 clones, about three quarters of them singletons. Sequences were derived from blood, sampled from a patient whose treatment included radiotherapy and nephrectomy. The receptors here all came from a man aged 55 to 70 with renal cell carcinoma.

This rearrangement joins TRBV5-1 to TRBJ1-2; 7 nucleotides align to TRBD1. Germline V lookup: CDR1 SGHRS, CDR2 YFSETQ. The CDR3 extends over 12 amino acids. V dropped 4 bases and J dropped 6; count of bases not matched to a gene: 3. CDR3 DNA sequence: TGCGCCAGCAGCCCCGACAGGGATGGCTACACCTTC. Translated, it gives CASSPDRDGYTF.

The chain links TRBV4-1 to TRBJ2-7; 9 positions match TRBD2. The CDR3 is 15 amino acids. Germline CDR1 is MGHRA and CDR2 is YSYEKL. J gave up 4 bases and V 10 bases, and 14 bases lay outside the gene matches. This chain's CDR3 is CATGEGFAGGYEQYV. The CDR3 DNA sequence: TGCGCCACCGGGGAGGGTTTTGCGGGAGGGTACGAGCAGTACGTC.

The gene calls are TRBV18 and TRBJ2-1, with TRBD2 matching over 11 bases. The CDR3 loop spans 16 amino acids. Germline lookup yields CDR1 KGHSH and CDR2 LQKENI. The V gene end was trimmed by 0 bases and the J gene end by 8 bases; junction bases not matched to a gene: 6. The DNA of the CDR3 is TGTGCCAGCTCACCACCTAGCGGGAGGGTCTCCGATGAGCAGTTCTTC. As protein: CASSPPSGRVSDEQFF.

The V call is TRBV27, the J call TRBJ1-2, with D hard to call. Looked up from germline, CDR1 is MNHEY and CDR2 is SMNVEV (reference sequence). This CDR3 spans 12 amino acids. Trimming took 8 bases from V and 1 from J, leaving 8 bases between them. Here the CDR3 reads CASGANNYGYTF. CDR3 coding DNA: TGTGCCAGCGGAGCCAATAACTATGGCTACACCTTC.

The chain is built from TRBV6-5 and TRBJ1-2; the D is unclear. Trimming cost V 0 bases and J 3 bases, with 5 bases left between them. CDR1 MNHEY and CDR2 SVGAGI come from the germline V gene. The CDR3 runs 13 residues. The CDR3 loop is CASSYSPDYGYTF. The CDR3, as DNA: TGTGCCAGCAGTTACTCGCCAGACTATGGCTACACCTTC.

This clone occurred once. The chain links TRBV2 to TRBJ1-1; maybe TRBD1 (5 bases). The germline V and J ends were trimmed by 0 bases and 1 base, with 18 bases remaining between them. Germline values: CDR1 SNHLY, CDR2 FYNNEI. CDR3 size: 18 residues. CDR3 amino acids: CASSEALPLGHSNTEAFF. CDR3 in DNA: TGTGCCAGCAGTGAAGCGCTTCCTTTAGGACACTCGAACACTGAAGCTTTCTTT.

CDR3 residues: CASSLRDYEQFF. DNA for the CDR3: TGTGCCAGCAGCTTAAGGGACTATGAGCAGTTCTTC. The rearrangement uses TRBV7-9 and TRBJ2-1; D might be TRBD2 (6 bases). Between the trimmed V and J ends, which lost 2 bases and 8 bases, there was a span of 7 bases. The CDR3 consists of 12 residues. Germline V gene sequence: CDR1 SEHNR, CDR2 FQNEAQ (reference sequence).

V gene TRBV5-1 combines with J gene TRBJ1-4, with D unresolved. The germline V gene encodes CDR1 SGHRS and CDR2 YFSETQ. This CDR3 spans 15 amino acids. Trimming removed 4 bases at V and 4 bases at J, with 14 bases between. CDR3 coding DNA: TGCGCCAGCAGCCCCACGGACTGGCGTAATGAAAAACTGTTTTTT. It specifies CASSPTDWRNEKLFF.

V is TRBV4-1 and J is TRBJ2-3, with a possible D match to TRBD1 (6 bases). V was pared by 0 bases and J by 5 bases, with 15 bases between. From germline, CDR1 is MGHRA and CDR2 YSYEKL. This CDR3 has 16 amino acids. CDR3 sequence (DNA): TGCGCCAGCAGCCAAGAGTTGTCCACAGGGCTAGATACGCAGTATTTT. Translation: CASSQELSTGLDTQYF.

The chain joins TRBV6-6 to TRBJ1-1, with 8 bases identical to TRBD1. The CDR3 runs 16 residues. Germline V gives CDR1 MNHNY, CDR2 SVGAGI (reference sequence). V was pared by 2 bases and J by 0 bases, with 5 bases of the junction left unmatched. CDR3 sequence reads: CASSYPGQGMNTEAFF. CDR3 sequence (DNA): TGTGCCAGCAGTTACCCCGGACAGGGTATGAACACTGAAGCTTTCTTT.

V gene TRBV7-7 combines with J gene TRBJ2-3, with a possible D match to TRBD1 (5 bases). The CDR3 has 13 residues. V lost 6 bases and J 5 bases, leaving 12 bases between the germline ends. In germline, CDR1 is SSHAT, CDR2 FNYEAQ (reference sequence). The CDR3 loop is CASSYFQGDTQYF. In DNA form, the CDR3 reads TGTGCCAGCAGTTATTTTCAGGGAGATACGCAGTATTTT.

Notes on this clone: One end of the junction does not line up with germline, which may come from a read error. This chain's CDR3 is CASSPVGLSSQPQHF. The CDR3 bases are TGTGCCAGCTCACCAGTGGGGTTGAGCAGTCAGCCCCAGCATTTT. J is TRBJ1-5 and V is TRBV18; no clear D. Germline CDR1 is KGHSH and CDR2 is LQKENI. CDR3 length: 15 amino acids. The complete variable domain, with remaining parts taken from reference TRBV18 and TRBJ1-5, reads NAGVMQNPRHLVRRRGQEARLRCSPMKGHSHVYWYRQLPEEGLKFMVYLQKENIIDESGMPKERFSAEFPKEGPSILRIQQVVRGDSAAYFCASSPVGLSSQPQHFGDGTRLSIL.

The V and J genes are TRBV11-2 and TRBJ1-2; the match to TRBD1 covers 8 bases. CDR1 is SGHAT, CDR2 FQNNGV, per germline. The V and J ends lost 4 bases and 6 bases, in that order; junction bases with no gene match: 4. This CDR3 is built from 13 residues. The CDR3 bases are TGTGCCAGCAGCTCCGGACAGGGACATGGCTACACCTTC. Translating it yields CASSSGQGHGYTF.

The V and J genes are TRBV10-3 and TRBJ2-3; weak D call: TRBD2 (7 bases). The CDR3 runs to 16 residues. V gave up 0 bases and J gave up 2 bases, with 12 bases separating them. Per germline, CDR1 ENHRY and CDR2 SYGVKD. The CDR3 loop reads CAISESAGAATDTQYF. DNA for the CDR3: TGTGCCATCAGTGAGTCGGCGGGGGCCGCCACAGATACGCAGTATTTT.

This rearrangement joins TRBV6-5 to TRBJ2-5; 11 nucleotides line up with TRBD2. Germline V CDR1 and CDR2: MNHEY, SVGAGI. The CDR3 extends over 15 amino acids. V lost 5 bases to trimming and J lost 4 bases; unmatched junction nucleotides: 6. CDR3 nucleotides: TGTGCCAGCAGTGTCGGGACTAGCGGAATAGAGACCCAGTACTTC. It specifies CASSVGTSGIETQYF.

The chain recombines TRBV9 with TRBJ2-5, with D perhaps TRBD2 (6 bases). Deletions cut 4 bases from V and 5 bases from J, with 21 bases between. This CDR3 is 16 amino acids long. CDR1 and CDR2 from the germline V gene are SGDLS and YYNGEE. CDR3 sequence reads: CASSRSRDWLGETQYF. The CDR3, as DNA: TGTGCCAGCAGCCGTTCTCGGGACTGGCTTGGGGAGACCCAGTACTTC.

This clone was counted a few times. This rearrangement joins TRBV5-1 to TRBJ2-2; 8 bases line up with TRBD2. CDR1 and CDR2 from the germline V gene are SGHRS and YFSETQ. Trimming cost V 2 bases and J 1 base; bases outside gene matches: 4. The CDR3 contains 16 residues. The CDR3 is CASSLQGLGNTGELFF. The DNA of the CDR3 is TGCGCCAGCAGCTTACAGGGACTAGGGAACACCGGGGAGCTGTTTTTT.

The chain carries TRBV30 and TRBJ2-5; the D gene is possibly TRBD2 (5 bases). The germline V and J ends were trimmed by 4 bases and 2 bases, with 14 bases remaining between them. Germline loops: CDR1 GTSNPN, CDR2 SVGIG (reference sequence). This CDR3 comprises 14 residues. The CDR3 DNA reads TGTGCCTGGACGCCGGGGTCACCTCAAGAGACCCAGTACTTC. Protein sequence: CAWTPGSPQETQYF.

CDR3 residues: CASSPKQGSYGYTF. CDR3 nucleotides: TGTGCCAGCAGCCCCAAACAGGGAAGCTATGGCTACACCTTC. This rearrangement joins TRBV7-2 to TRBJ1-2; a weak D match, TRBD1 (6 bases). The CDR3 is made up of 14 amino acids. CDR1 SGHTA and CDR2 FQGNSA come from the germline V gene. Trimming stripped 5 bases from V and 4 bases from J, with 14 bases between.

The V call is TRBV4-1, the J call TRBJ2-1; 14 bases map to TRBD2. Germline CDR1 and CDR2: MGHRA and YSYEKL. V lost 6 bases and J lost 10; bases outside the gene matches: 8. This CDR3 is built from 15 residues. For the CDR3, the DNA is TGCGCCAGCAGGCTTTGGGGACTAGCGGGAGACGAGCAGTTCTTC. This sequence encodes CASRLWGLAGDEQFF.

V usage is TRBV21-1 and J usage is TRBJ2-7; no check of the table's D call, TRBD1, against the DNA was made. TRBV21-1 is reported as a pseudogene. There are 12 residues in the CDR3. The CDR3 DNA reads TGTGCCAGCAGGAAAGACAGCTACGAGCAGTACGTC. This encodes CASRKDSYEQYV.

The chain uses TRBV11-2 and TRBJ2-7; D possibly uses TRBD1 or TRBD2 (5 bases each). This CDR3 comprises 16 residues. Trimming removed 2 bases from V and 0 bases from J, with 14 bases in between. Germline values: CDR1 SGHAT, CDR2 FQNNGV. Written as DNA, the CDR3 is TGTGCCAGCAGCTTAATGTCTGGGACCAGCTCCTACGAGCAGTACTTC. As protein: CASSLMSGTSSYEQYF.

The chain couples TRBV5-1 to TRBJ1-1; D is perhaps TRBD1 (6 bases). The V end was cut by 4 bases, the J end by 1 base, with 11 bases between. This CDR3 has 14 residues. Germline-derived CDR1 and CDR2 are SGHRS and YFSETQ. In DNA, the CDR3 is TGCGCCAGCAGCGTTAGACAGGCGAACACTGAAGCTTTCTTT. Protein sequence: CASSVRQANTEAFF.

V and J are TRBV29-1 and TRBJ1-1; D may be TRBD1 (5 bases). This CDR3 region has 13 residues. Trimming removed 7 bases at V and 2 bases at J, with 14 bases between. Looked up from germline, CDR1 is SQVTM and CDR2 is ANQGSEA. The CDR3 sequence: CSAEGQRNTEAFF. The CDR3 nucleotides are TGCAGCGCCGAGGGGCAGAGAAACACTGAAGCTTTCTTT.